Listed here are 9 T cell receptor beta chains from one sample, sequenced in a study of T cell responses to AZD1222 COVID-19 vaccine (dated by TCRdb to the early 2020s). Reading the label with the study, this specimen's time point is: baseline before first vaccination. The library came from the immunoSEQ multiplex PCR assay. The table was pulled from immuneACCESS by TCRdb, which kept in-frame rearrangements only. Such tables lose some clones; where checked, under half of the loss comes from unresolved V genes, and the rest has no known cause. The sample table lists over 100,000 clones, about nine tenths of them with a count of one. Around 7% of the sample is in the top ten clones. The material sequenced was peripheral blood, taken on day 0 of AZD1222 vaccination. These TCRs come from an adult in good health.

Here the CDR3 DNA reads TGTGCCAGTAGTATCCCTGGATCACCCCTCCACTTT. Protein product: CASSIPGSPLHF. V is TRBV19 and J is TRBJ1-6; the D is unclear. Germline assignment: CDR1 LNHDA and CDR2 SQIVND (reference sequence). The ends were cut back, 3 bases at V and 10 bases at J, with 7 bases in the middle. CDR3 length equals 12 residues.

The CDR3 DNA sequence: TGTGCCAGTAGTATAGGGTGGACAGGACTAAATCAGCCCCAGCATTTT. The encoded protein is CASSIGWTGLNQPQHF. The chain joins TRBV19 to TRBJ1-5; 7 positions match TRBD1. V dropped 1 base and J dropped 4; count of bases not matched to a gene: 7. The germline V gene encodes CDR1 LNHDA and CDR2 SQIVND (reference sequence). The CDR3 length is 16 residues.

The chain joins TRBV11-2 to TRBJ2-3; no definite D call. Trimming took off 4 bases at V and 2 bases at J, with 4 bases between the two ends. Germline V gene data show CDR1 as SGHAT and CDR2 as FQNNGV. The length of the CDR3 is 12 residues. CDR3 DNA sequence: TGTGCCAGCAGCTCCTCCACAGATACGCAGTATTTT. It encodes CASSSSTDTQYF.

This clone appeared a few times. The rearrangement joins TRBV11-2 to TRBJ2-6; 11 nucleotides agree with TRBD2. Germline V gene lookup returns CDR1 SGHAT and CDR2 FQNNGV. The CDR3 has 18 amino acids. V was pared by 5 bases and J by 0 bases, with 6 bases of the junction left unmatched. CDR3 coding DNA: TGTGCCAGCAGCGTTAGACTAGCGGGGACCTCTGGGGCCAACGTCCTGACTTTC. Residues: CASSVRLAGTSGANVLTF.

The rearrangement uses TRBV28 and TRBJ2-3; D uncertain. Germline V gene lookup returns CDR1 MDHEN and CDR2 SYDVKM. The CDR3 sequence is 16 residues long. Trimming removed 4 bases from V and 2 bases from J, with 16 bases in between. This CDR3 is CASSSLRRQITDTQYF. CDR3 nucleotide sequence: TGTGCCAGCAGTTCACTCCGTCGGCAAATCACAGATACGCAGTATTTT.

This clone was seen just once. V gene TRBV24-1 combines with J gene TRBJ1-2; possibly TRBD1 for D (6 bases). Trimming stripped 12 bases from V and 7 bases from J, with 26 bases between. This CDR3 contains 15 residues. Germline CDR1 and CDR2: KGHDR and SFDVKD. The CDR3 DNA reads TGTGCCCCATCGGCTGGGGCCAGGGGACGCCCTGGCTACACCTTC. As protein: CAPSAGARGRPGYTF.

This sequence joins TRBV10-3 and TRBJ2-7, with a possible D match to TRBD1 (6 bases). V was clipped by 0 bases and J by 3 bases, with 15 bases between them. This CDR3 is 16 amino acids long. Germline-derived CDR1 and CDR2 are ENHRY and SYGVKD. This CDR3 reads CAISESMFRTDYEQYF. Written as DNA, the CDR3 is TGTGCCATCAGTGAGTCGATGTTTAGGACAGACTACGAGCAGTACTTC.

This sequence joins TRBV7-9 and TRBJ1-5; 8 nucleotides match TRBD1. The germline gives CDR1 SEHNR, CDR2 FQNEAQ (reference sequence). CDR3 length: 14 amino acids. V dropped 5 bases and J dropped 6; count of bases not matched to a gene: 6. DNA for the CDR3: TGTGCCAGCAGCGTCGGACAGGGAGGTCAGCCCCAGCATTTT. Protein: CASSVGQGGQPQHF.

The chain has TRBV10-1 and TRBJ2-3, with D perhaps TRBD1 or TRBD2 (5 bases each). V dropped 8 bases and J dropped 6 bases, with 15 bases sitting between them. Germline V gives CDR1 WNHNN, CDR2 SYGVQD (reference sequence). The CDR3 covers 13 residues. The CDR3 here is CASPPGTEDTQYF. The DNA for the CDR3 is TGCGCCAGCCCACCCGGGACGGAGGATACGCAGTATTTT.